This T cell receptor (beta chain) is drawn from a study of OX40 agonist ivuxolimab in advanced cancers. The overall study: Dose-escalation patients had hepatocellular carcinoma, melanoma, renal cell or head and neck cancer. At 82.7% male, the cohort had a mean age of approximately 60 years, ranging from 23 to 79.

As concerns this clone: The antigen remains undetermined.

The data were produced by immunoSEQ multiplex PCR, yet TCRdb's version contains in-frame clones alone and is incomplete. The table lists about 9,700 clones, about 80% of them singletons. The CDR3 spans 13 residues. V lost 4 bases and J 0 bases, leaving 7 bases between the germline ends. CDR1 and CDR2 from the germline V gene are MGHDK and SYGVNS. General observations from the study: Near-lowest levels of clonal expansion characterized partial responders at 0.1-3.0 mg/kg. More expanded clones were found, on average, in CD8+ than in CD4+ T cells.

This receptor was identified in an adult with an advanced solid tumor such as melanoma, head and neck, liver or kidney cancer. The chain uses TRBV25-1 and TRBJ2-7; D unclear. Material: CD4+ or CD8+ T cells sorted from blood, obtained in a trial of the OX40 agonist ivuxolimab. CDR3 residues: CASSVRFSYEQYF. The CDR3 bases are TGTGCCAGCAGTGTACGTTTCTCCTACGAGCAGTACTTC.